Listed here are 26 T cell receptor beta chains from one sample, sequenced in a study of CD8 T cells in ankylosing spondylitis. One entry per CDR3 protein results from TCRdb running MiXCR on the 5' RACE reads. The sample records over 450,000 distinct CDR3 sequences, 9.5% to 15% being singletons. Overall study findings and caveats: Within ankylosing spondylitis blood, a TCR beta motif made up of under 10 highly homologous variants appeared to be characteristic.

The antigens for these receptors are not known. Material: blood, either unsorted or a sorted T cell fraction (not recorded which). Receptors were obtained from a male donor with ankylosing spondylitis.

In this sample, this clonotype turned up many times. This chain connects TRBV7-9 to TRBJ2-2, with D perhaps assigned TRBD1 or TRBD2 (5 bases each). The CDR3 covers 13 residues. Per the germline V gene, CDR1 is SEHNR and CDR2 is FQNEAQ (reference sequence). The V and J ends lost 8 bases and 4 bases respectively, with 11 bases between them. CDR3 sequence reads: CASVRGTTGELFF. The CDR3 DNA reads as TGTGCCAGCGTCCGTGGGACCACCGGGGAGCTGTTTTTT.

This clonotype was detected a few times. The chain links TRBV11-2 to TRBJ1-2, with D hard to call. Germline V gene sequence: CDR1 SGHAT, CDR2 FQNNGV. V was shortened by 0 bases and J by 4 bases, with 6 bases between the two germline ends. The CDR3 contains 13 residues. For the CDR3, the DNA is TGTGCCAGCAGCTTAGAACACATCTATGGCTACACCTTC. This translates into CASSLEHIYGYTF.

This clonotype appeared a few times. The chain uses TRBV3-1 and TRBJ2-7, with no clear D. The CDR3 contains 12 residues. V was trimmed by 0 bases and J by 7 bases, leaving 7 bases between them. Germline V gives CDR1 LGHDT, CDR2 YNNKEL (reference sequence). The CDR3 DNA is TGTGCCAGCAGCCAAGATAGAAAAGAGCAGTACTTC. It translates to CASSQDRKEQYF.

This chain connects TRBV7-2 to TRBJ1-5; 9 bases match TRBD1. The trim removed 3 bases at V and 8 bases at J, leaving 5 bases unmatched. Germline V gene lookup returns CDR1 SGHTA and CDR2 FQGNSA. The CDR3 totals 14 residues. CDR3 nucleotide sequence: TGTGCCAGCAGCTTGGGGGACAGGGTTGAGCCCCAGCATTTT. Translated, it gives CASSLGDRVEPQHF.

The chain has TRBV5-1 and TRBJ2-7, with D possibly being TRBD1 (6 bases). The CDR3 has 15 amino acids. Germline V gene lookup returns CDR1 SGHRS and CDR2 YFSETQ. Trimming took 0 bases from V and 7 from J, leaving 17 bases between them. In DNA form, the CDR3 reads TGCGCCAGCAGCTTGGTAGGGGGACCGATGCTGGAGCAGTACTTC. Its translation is CASSLVGGPMLEQYF.

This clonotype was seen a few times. The CDR3 DNA reads as TGCAGTGCTGTCGACAGGGGCCAGGGAACAGATACGCAGTATTTT. Amino acid sequence: CSAVDRGQGTDTQYF. The J gene is TRBJ2-3, the V gene TRBV20-1; 8 bases align to TRBD1. This CDR3 comprises 15 residues. Germline values: CDR1 DFQATT, CDR2 SNEGSKA (reference sequence). V dropped 5 bases and J dropped 3; count of bases not matched to a gene: 10.

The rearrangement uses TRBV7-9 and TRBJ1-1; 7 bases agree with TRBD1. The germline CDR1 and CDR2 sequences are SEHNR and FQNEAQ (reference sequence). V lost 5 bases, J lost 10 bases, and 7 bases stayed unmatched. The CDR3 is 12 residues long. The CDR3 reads CASSPDRVGAFF. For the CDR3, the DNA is TGTGCCAGCAGCCCAGACAGGGTTGGAGCTTTCTTT.

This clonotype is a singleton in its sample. The CDR3 DNA reads TGTGCCAGCAGCTTAGTTGTGGGAGGTATTGGCGAGCAGTACTTC. This gives the protein CASSLVVGGIGEQYF. The genes are TRBV11-2 and TRBJ2-7, with D possibly TRBD2 on 6 matching bases. V gave up 1 base and J gave up 6 bases, with 16 bases separating them. Looked up from germline, CDR1 is SGHAT and CDR2 is FQNNGV. This CDR3 comprises 15 residues.

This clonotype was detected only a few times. The CDR3 protein is CASSLASGVYNEQFF. The CDR3 DNA follows: TGTGCCAGCAGTTTGGCCAGCGGAGTGTACAATGAGCAGTTCTTC. V and J are TRBV12-3 or TRBV12-4 and TRBJ2-1; tentative D call: TRBD2 (5 bases). Trimming shortened V by 3 bases and J by 4 bases, and 13 bases separated the two germline ends. The CDR3 has 15 amino acids.

Here the CDR3 DNA reads TGCAGTGCTAGACTCAGGCTCTCTCAAGGAGCTTTCTTT. Translated, it gives CSARLRLSQGAFF. The chain links TRBV20-1 to TRBJ1-1; D is ambiguous. The CDR3 runs 13 residues. The V and J ends lost 2 bases and 10 bases respectively, with 17 bases between them. In germline, CDR1 is DFQATT, CDR2 SNEGSKA (reference sequence).

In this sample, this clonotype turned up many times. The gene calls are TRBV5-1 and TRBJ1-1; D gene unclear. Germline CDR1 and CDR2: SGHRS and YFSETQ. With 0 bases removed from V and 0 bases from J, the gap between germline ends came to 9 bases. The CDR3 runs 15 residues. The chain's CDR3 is CASSLGTVVNTEAFF. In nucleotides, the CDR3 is TGCGCCAGCAGCTTGGGGACGGTTGTGAACACTGAAGCTTTCTTT. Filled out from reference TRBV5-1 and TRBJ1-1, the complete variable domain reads KAGVTQTPRYLIKTRGQQVTLSCSPISGHRSVSWYQQTPGQGLQFLFEYFSETQRNKGNFPGRFSGRQFSNSRSEMNVSTLELGDSALYLCASSLGTVVNTEAFFGQGTRLTVV.

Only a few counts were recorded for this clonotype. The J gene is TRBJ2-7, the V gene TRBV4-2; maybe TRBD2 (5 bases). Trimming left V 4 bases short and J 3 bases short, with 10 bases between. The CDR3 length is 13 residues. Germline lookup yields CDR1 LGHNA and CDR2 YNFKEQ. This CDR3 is CASSLERDYEQYF. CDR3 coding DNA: TGTGCCAGCAGCCTGGAGAGGGACTACGAGCAGTACTTC.

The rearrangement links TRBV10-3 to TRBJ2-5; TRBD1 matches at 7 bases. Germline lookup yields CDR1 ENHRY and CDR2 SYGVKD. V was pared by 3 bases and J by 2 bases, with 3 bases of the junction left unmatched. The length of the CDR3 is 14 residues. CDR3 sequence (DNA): TGTGCCATCAGTGAACCGGGACAGCAAGAGACCCAGTACTTC. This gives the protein CAISEPGQQETQYF.

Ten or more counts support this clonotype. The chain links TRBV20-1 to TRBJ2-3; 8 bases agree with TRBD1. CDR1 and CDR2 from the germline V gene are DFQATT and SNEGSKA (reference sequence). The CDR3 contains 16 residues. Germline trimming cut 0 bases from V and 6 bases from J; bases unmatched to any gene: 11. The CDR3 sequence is CSARDQVSRGQDTQYF. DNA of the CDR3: TGCAGTGCTAGAGATCAAGTTTCCAGGGGGCAGGATACGCAGTATTTT.

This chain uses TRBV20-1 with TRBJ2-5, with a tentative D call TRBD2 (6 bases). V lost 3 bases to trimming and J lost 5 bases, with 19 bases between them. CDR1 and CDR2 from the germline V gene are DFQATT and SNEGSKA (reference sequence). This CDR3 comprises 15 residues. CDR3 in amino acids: CSASGSGTQGETQYF. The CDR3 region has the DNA TGCAGTGCTAGTGGGTCCGGGACTCAAGGGGAGACCCAGTACTTC.

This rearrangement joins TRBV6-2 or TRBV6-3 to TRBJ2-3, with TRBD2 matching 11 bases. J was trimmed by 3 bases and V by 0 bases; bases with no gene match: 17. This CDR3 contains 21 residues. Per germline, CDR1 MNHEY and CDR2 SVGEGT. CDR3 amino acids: CASSYSGPLGTSGSRTDTQYF. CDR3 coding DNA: TGTGCCAGCAGTTACTCGGGACCCCTCGGAACTAGCGGGAGTCGAACAGATACGCAGTATTTT.

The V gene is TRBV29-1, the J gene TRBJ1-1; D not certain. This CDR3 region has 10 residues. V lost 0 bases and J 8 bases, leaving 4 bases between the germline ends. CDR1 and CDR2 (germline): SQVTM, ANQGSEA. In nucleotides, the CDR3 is TGCAGCGTTGAAGAGGACGAAGCTTTCTTT. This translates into CSVEEDEAFF. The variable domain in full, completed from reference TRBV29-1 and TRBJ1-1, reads SAVISQKPSRDICQRGTSLTIQCQVDSQVTMMFWYRQQPGQSLTLIATANQGSEATYESGFVIDKFPISRPNLTFSTLTVSNMSPEDSSIYLCSVEEDEAFFGQGTRLTVV.

The CDR3 protein is CSARREGNTGELFF. CDR3 DNA: TGCAGTGCTCGTCGGGAGGGCAACACCGGGGAGCTGTTTTTT. J is TRBJ2-2 and V is TRBV20-1; 8 bases agree with TRBD2. There are 14 residues in the CDR3. Germline loops: CDR1 DFQATT, CDR2 SNEGSKA (reference sequence). Trimming at V came to 5 bases and at J to 2 bases, leaving 4 bases not matched to a gene.

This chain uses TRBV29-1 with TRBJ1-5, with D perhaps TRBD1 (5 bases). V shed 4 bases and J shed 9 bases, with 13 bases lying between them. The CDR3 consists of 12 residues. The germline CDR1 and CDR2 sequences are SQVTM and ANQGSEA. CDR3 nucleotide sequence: TGCAGCGTTGGGGACGGCCCTCGGCCCCAGCATTTT. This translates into CSVGDGPRPQHF.

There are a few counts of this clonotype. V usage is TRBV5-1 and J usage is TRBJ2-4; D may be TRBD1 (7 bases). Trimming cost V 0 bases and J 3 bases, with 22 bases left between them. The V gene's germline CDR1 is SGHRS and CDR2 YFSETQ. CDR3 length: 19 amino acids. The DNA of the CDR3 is TGCGCCAGCAGCTTGGAGTCGGCGGGACAGATTTCGGTCAAAAACATTCAGTACTTC. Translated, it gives CASSLESAGQISVKNIQYF.

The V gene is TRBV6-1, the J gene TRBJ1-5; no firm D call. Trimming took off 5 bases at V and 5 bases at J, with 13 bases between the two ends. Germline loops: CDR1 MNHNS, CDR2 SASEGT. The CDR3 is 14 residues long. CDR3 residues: CASSSAGPDQPQHF. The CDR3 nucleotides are TGTGCCAGCAGTAGCGCCGGGCCGGATCAGCCCCAGCATTTT.

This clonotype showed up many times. The CDR3 DNA sequence: TGCAGTGCTAGAGATTATAGCGCATTTAACAATGAGCAGTTCTTC. Protein: CSARDYSAFNNEQFF. The gene calls are TRBV20-1 and TRBJ2-1; D perhaps matches TRBD2 (5 bases). V was trimmed by 0 bases and J by 5 bases, leaving 14 bases between them. CDR1 and CDR2 (germline): DFQATT, SNEGSKA (reference sequence). This CDR3 spans 15 amino acids.

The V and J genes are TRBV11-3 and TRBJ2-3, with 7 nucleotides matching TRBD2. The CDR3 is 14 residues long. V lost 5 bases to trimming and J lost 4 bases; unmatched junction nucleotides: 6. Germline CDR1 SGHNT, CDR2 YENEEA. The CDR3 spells CASSRTSLSDTQYF. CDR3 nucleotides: TGTGCCAGCAGCCGGACTAGTTTGTCAGATACGCAGTATTTT.

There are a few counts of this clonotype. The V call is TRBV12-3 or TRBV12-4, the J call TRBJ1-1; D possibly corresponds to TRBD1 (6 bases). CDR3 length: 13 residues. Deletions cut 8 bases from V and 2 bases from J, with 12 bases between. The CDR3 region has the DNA TGTGCCAGCCTCTACAGGGCAAACACTGAAGCTTTCTTT. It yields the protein CASLYRANTEAFF.

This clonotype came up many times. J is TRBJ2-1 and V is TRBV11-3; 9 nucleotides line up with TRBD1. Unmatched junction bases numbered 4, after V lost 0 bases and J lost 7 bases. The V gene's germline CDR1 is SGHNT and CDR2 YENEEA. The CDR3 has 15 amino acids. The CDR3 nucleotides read TGTGCCAGCAGCTTAGAACCCGGGACAGGGAATGAGCAGTTCTTC. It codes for CASSLEPGTGNEQFF.

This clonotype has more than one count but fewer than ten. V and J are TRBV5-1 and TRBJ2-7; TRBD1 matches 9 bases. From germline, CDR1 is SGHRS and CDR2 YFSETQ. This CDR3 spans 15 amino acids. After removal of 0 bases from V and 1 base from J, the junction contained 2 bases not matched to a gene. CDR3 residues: CASSLVGTGSYEQYF. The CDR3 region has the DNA TGCGCCAGCAGCTTGGTAGGGACAGGGTCCTACGAGCAGTACTTC.